The 12 T cell receptor beta chains below all came from one sample that was sequenced in a study of cytomegalovirus exposure and HLA in healthy donors. The PCR ran on 60 Vbeta and 13 Jbeta primers. TCRdb keeps only in-frame clones here, not all; method: immunoSEQ multiplex PCR. The table includes under 200,000 clones, around four fifths detected once. The sequencing input was PBMCs. These receptors came from a male donor in good health and CMV-seropositive.

The gene calls are TRBV7-9 and TRBJ2-7; TRBD1 matches 7 bases. Germline loops: CDR1 SEHNR, CDR2 FQNEAQ (reference sequence). The CDR3 contains 14 residues. With 4 bases clipped from V and 2 bases from J, the junction kept 5 bases outside the gene matches. In DNA form, the CDR3 reads TGTGCCAGCAGCTCCCGGCAGGGGGCCTACGAGCAGTACTTC. Translating it yields CASSSRQGAYEQYF.

This CDR3 is CASSENPTGVGLQPQHF. The CDR3 region has the DNA TGTGCCAGCAGTGAAAACCCGACAGGGGTCGGCCTCCAGCCCCAGCATTTT. This chain links TRBV6-1 with TRBJ1-5; 8 bases fit TRBD1. The V gene's germline CDR1 is MNHNS and CDR2 SASEGT. The CDR3 sequence is 17 residues long. Germline trimming cut 2 bases from V and 7 bases from J; bases unmatched to any gene: 13.

This clone has just a few counts. J is TRBJ1-1 and V is TRBV10-2; D not resolved. This CDR3 is 11 amino acids long. CDR1 and CDR2 from the germline V gene are WSHSY and SAAADI. V dropped 7 bases and J dropped 4 bases, with 7 bases sitting between them. The CDR3 loop is CASTRGTEAFF. CDR3 nucleotides: TGCGCCAGCACCAGAGGCACTGAAGCTTTCTTT.

The V call is TRBV19, the J call TRBJ2-7; 9 bases line up with TRBD2. Looked up from germline, CDR1 is LNHDA and CDR2 is SQIVND (reference sequence). V dropped 7 bases and J dropped 7; count of bases not matched to a gene: 11. This CDR3 is 14 amino acids long. The CDR3 reads CASTRLAGSGEQYF. The CDR3 nucleotides read TGTGCCAGTACCCGTCTAGCGGGGTCAGGGGAGCAGTACTTC.

Only a few counts were recorded for this clone. CDR3 residues: CASRPGFYGYTF. CDR3 DNA sequence: TGTGCCAGCAGACCGGGATTTTATGGCTACACCTTC. The chain is built from TRBV6-1 and TRBJ1-2; D gene ambiguous. The germline gives CDR1 MNHNS, CDR2 SASEGT. Trimming removed 6 bases at V and 5 bases at J, with 10 bases between. This CDR3 is 12 amino acids long.

About this clone itself: One junction end does not reproduce the germline sequence, and a read error may be involved. V is TRBV7-9 and J is TRBJ1-2, with TRBD1 as a possible D gene (5 bases). CDR3 length: 16 amino acids. Germline V gene sequence: CDR1 SEHNR, CDR2 FQNEAQ (reference sequence). The CDR3 sequence: CSSSSGRATLGYGYTF. The CDR3 DNA reads as TGTTCCAGCAGCTCAGGGAGGGCCACCCTGGGGTATGGCTACACCTTC.

The rearrangement links TRBV9 to TRBJ2-3, with TRBD2 matching 7 bases. CDR3 size: 15 residues. After removal of 2 bases from V and 3 bases from J, the junction contained 6 bases not matched to a gene. Germline-derived CDR1 and CDR2 are SGDLS and YYNGEE. The CDR3 sequence is CASSVFGGNTDTQYF. CDR3 nucleotide sequence: TGTGCCAGCAGCGTTTTCGGGGGGAATACAGATACGCAGTATTTT.

CDR3 nucleotide sequence: TGCGCCAGCAGCTTCAGGACACCTTACGAGCAGTACTTC. Translating gives CASSFRTPYEQYF. The V and J genes are TRBV5-1 and TRBJ2-7, with D perhaps TRBD1 (5 bases). V lost 2 bases to trimming and J lost 4 bases, with 10 bases between them. In germline, CDR1 is SGHRS, CDR2 YFSETQ. CDR3 size: 13 residues.

The rearrangement links TRBV7-9 to TRBJ1-6, with a weak D call TRBD1 (5 bases). Trimming stripped 6 bases from V and 7 bases from J, with 13 bases between. The CDR3 covers 14 residues. Germline V lookup: CDR1 SEHNR, CDR2 FQNEAQ (reference sequence). The CDR3 here is CASSRGAPNSPLHF. The DNA for the CDR3 is TGTGCCAGCAGTCGCGGGGCACCGAATTCACCCCTCCACTTT.

The chain carries TRBV6-1 and TRBJ2-2; possibly TRBD2 for D (6 bases). The length of the CDR3 is 13 residues. Trimming removed 4 bases from V and 7 bases from J, with 10 bases in between. The germline V gene has CDR1 MNHNS and CDR2 SASEGT. The CDR3 DNA is TGTGCCAGCAGTGGCGGGGAGGTCGGGGAGCTGTTTTTT. The encoded protein is CASSGGEVGELFF.

This clone was seen just once. The genes are TRBV5-1 and TRBJ1-1; 7 bases fit TRBD1. This CDR3 region has 17 residues. Per germline, CDR1 SGHRS and CDR2 YFSETQ. J gave up 1 base and V 3 bases, and 12 bases lay outside the gene matches. CDR3 sequence reads: CASSSRTGLESNTEAFF. CDR3 DNA: TGCGCCAGCAGCTCTCGGACAGGCCTAGAATCGAACACTGAAGCTTTCTTT.

The chain couples TRBV6-6 to TRBJ2-7; 11 positions match TRBD1. V lost 6 bases, J lost 2 bases, and 3 bases stayed unmatched. In germline, CDR1 is MNHNY, CDR2 SVGAGI (reference sequence). The CDR3 sequence is 14 residues long. The CDR3 is CASSKDRGPYEQYF. Here the CDR3 DNA reads TGTGCCAGCAGCAAGGACAGGGGGCCCTACGAGCAGTACTTC.